Listed below are T cell receptor beta chains from one sample, sequenced in a study of blood T cell repertoires in COVID-19. TCRdb's copy holds only in-frame clones and misses some; the assay was immunoSEQ multiplex PCR. This repertoire shows 87,000 or so clones, roughly 88% found once; its top ten account for around 2.9%. Sequences were obtained from peripheral blood. Receptor source: a woman aged 80 or over with COVID-19, enrolled during active disease. CDR3s leave out the opening cysteine and the closing phenylalanine or tryptophan. A D gene is named only where the DNA matches it firmly.

V	length	J	D	CDR3
TRBV24-1	15	TRBJ2-5	TRBD1	ATSAPGTGLGQETQY
TRBV6-5	13	TRBJ2-5	-	ASSYYGQPQETQY
TRBV29-1	9	TRBJ1-2	-	SGEAGYGYT
TRBV18	11	TRBJ2-7	-	ASSPIASYEQY
TRBV19	12	TRBJ1-6	-	ASSRPGGTSPLH
TRBV5-4	11	TRBJ1-2	-	ASSLAAGVGYT
TRBV19	13	TRBJ1-1	-	ASSNRWAANTEAF
TRBV18	13	TRBJ1-5	TRBD1	ASSDRGYSNQPQH
TRBV7-9	13	TRBJ2-2	TRBD1	ASSLAGQAGGELF
TRBV7-9	11	TRBJ1-2	TRBD1	ASSPTGEGGYT
TRBV18	15	TRBJ2-3	TRBD2	ASSLGLAGRYTDTQY
TRBV28	13	TRBJ2-1	TRBD2	ASSFGGRVGDEQF
TRBV5-1	16	TRBJ2-5	TRBD2	ASSLADLAGGTQETQY
TRBV3-1/TRBV3-2	12	TRBJ2-5	TRBD2	ASSQGQRGGTQY
TRBV29-1	11	TRBJ1-1	-	SVLQGRNTEAF
TRBV12-5	12	TRBJ2-3	TRBD1	ASLGTGKTDTQY
TRBV3-1/TRBV3-2	12	TRBJ1-2	TRBD1	ASSQDHRGRGYT
TRBV2	10	TRBJ1-1	-	AGNRENTEAF